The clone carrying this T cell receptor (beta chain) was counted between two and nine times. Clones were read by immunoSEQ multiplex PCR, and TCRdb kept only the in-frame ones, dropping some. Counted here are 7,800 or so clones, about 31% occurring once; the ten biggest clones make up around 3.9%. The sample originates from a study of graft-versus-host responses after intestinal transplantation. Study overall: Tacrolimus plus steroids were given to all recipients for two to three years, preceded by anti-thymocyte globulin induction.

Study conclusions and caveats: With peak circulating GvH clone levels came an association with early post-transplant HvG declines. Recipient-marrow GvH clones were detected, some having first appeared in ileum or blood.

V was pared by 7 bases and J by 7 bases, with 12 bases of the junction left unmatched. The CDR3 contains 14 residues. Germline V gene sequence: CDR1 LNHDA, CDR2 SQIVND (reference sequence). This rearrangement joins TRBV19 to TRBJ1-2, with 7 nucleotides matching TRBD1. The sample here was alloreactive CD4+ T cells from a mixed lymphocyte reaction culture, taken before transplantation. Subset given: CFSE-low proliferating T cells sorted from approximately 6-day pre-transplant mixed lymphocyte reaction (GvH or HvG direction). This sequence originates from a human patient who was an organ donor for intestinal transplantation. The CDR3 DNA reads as TGTGCCAGTACCACCGAGACAGGGAGGAGTGGCTACACCTTC. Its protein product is CASTTETGRSGYTF.